This entry is about one T cell receptor (beta chain). Antigen unknown. This entry comes from a study of cytomegalovirus exposure and HLA in healthy donors. The study, taken as a whole, reports: Sequencing had likely introduced a cluster of highly shared sequence variants as an artifact.

Primers included in the PCR were 60 Vbeta and 13 Jbeta primers. Measured with immunoSEQ multiplex PCR; TCRdb has only the in-frame clones, and not every one. The sample holds over 70,000 clones. With V trimmed by 7 bases and J by 3 bases, 12 bases remained unmatched. This CDR3 region has 17 residues. Germline CDR1 reads MDHEN; CDR2 reads SYDVKM. The sample consisted of PBMCs. The clonotype was recovered from a woman aged 40-49 years in good health and CMV-seropositive. The chain uses TRBV28 and TRBJ2-2, with 9 bases identical to TRBD1. The CDR3 loop is CASNLSTGGEDTGELFF. The CDR3 DNA follows: TGTGCCAGCAATCTATCCACAGGGGGCGAGGACACCGGGGAGCTGTTTTTT.